This TCR beta chain was found in a study of T-cell reconstitution after alpha-beta-depleted transplantation in children. Library preparation (for TCRbeta) was performed with unique molecular identifiers. In TCRdb, the PCR reads were re-called with MiXCR into one record per CDR3 protein. The top ten hold 2.4% of the sample, which has a few hundred thousand distinct CDR3 sequences, approximately 10% seen once. CDR1 is SQVTM, CDR2 ANQGSEA, per germline. V shed 3 bases and J shed 7 bases, with 9 bases lying between them. The CDR3 contains 11 residues. The receptor was derived from a human donor who donated a stem cell graft to a child with acute lymphoblastic leukemia. Sequencing used PBMCs from the stem cell graft donor, obtained from the stem cell graft. This chain uses TRBV29-1 with TRBJ1-2; no clear D. The CDR3 is CSVDRGGGYTF. The DNA for the CDR3 is TGCAGCGTTGATCGTGGCGGTGGCTACACCTTC.